This TCR beta chain was observed in a study of response to subunit inactivated influenza vaccine. Study-level points and caveats: Authors suggested each seasonal influenza vaccination recruits few new T cells.

TCRdb redid the calling of the RT-PCR reads with MiXCR, one entry per CDR3 protein. The repertoire holds some 800,000 distinct CDR3 sequences, with less than 25% as singletons. The CDR3 runs to 14 residues. Per germline, CDR1 DFQATT and CDR2 SNEGSKA (reference sequence). Trimming cost V 6 bases and J 2 bases, with 15 bases left between them. On this clonotype itself: What it binds is unknown.

This specimen was PBMCs from blood, taken 5 to 6 days after vaccination. The source of this sequence is a man aged 45-65 years who received an inactivated influenza vaccine. The rearrangement links TRBV20-1 to TRBJ2-3; D remains unclear. CDR3 DNA: TGCAGTGCCACGAGTGTACTTCTCACAGATACGCAGTATTTT. This encodes CSATSVLLTDTQYF.